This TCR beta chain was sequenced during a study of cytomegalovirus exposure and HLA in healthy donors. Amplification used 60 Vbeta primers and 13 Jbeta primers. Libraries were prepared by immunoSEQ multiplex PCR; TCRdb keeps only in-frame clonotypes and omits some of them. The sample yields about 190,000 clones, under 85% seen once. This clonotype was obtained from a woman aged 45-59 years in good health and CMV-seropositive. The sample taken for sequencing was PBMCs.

CDR3: CASSLQGSGAPRETQYF. In DNA form, the CDR3 reads TGTGCCAGCAGCTTGCAAGGTAGCGGGGCCCCCAGGGAGACCCAGTACTTC. The chain recombines TRBV7-2 with TRBJ2-5; 8 bases fit TRBD2. Unmatched junction bases numbered 14, after V lost 3 bases and J lost 5 bases. Germline values: CDR1 SGHTA, CDR2 FQGNSA. This CDR3 region has 17 residues.